This T cell receptor (beta chain) came from a study of shared clonotypes between healthy human individuals. For the study at large: Used for every donor were three CD4 naive, three CD4 memory, two CD8 naive and one CD8 memory plate.

Sequenced by immunoSEQ multiplex PCR; TCRdb stores in-frame clones only, minus some. The table shows roughly 720,000 clones, with around 91% occurring only once. With CCR7-negative CD45RA+ TemRA cells, CD45RO+ cells were combined in CD8 memory. Findings and caveats of the study: Four donors had roughly 5% of their naive CD4 clonotypes in common. Rarefaction exposed incomplete sorted-subset sequencing despite large depth.

This CDR3 has 14 residues. The V gene lost 1 base and the J gene lost 5 bases, with 8 bases spanning the gap. The germline V gene has CDR1 WSHSY and CDR2 SAAADI. Turning to this clone: Its specificity is not known.

The gene calls are TRBV10-2 and TRBJ2-2; D unresolved. Sequences were obtained from memory CD8+ T cells from PBMCs. As to subset: CD45RO+ cells pooled with CCR7-negative TemRA cells. The sequence came from a man aged 18 to 30 in good health. Some clones in this sample may be carry-over from other donors' samples. The CDR3 reads CASSEYRRTGELFF. The CDR3 DNA reads as TGCGCCAGCAGTGAGTACCGGCGGACCGGGGAGCTGTTTTTT.